The entry below gives a single TCR beta chain sequence along with its context. Antigen unknown. Clones were sequenced by immunoSEQ multiplex PCR, and TCRdb holds only the in-frame ones, with some missing. The table has 100,000 to 150,000 clones, about 94% seen once. The thymus was resected at corrective cardiac surgery. Donors were healthy Finnish infants having corrective surgery for congenital heart defects. The data belong to a study of human thymus T cells. Study results and caveats: Related studies found that unrelated individuals share highly overlapping thymic repertoires. Seemingly biased V and J gene usage marked thymic and blood repertoires.

This receptor was identified in a boy in the first two years of life with a congenital heart defect but otherwise immunologically healthy. Source material: thymus tissue.

DNA for the CDR3: TGTGCCAGCAGCTTAGCCAAAACCGGTGGCTACACCTTC. It yields the protein CASSLAKTGGYTF. V usage is TRBV7-6 and J usage is TRBJ1-2; D call uncertain. Between the trimmed V and J ends, which lost 0 bases and 7 bases, there was a span of 9 bases. From germline, CDR1 is SGHVS and CDR2 FNYEAQ. There are 13 residues in the CDR3.